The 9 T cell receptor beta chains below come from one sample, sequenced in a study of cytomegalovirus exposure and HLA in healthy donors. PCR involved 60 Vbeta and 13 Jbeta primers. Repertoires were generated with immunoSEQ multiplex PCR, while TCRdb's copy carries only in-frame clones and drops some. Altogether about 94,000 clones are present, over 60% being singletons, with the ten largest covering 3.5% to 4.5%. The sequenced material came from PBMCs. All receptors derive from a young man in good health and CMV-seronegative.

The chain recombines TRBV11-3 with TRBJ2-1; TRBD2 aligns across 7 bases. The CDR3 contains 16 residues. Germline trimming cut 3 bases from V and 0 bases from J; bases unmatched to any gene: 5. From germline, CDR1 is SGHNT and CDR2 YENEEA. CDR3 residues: CASSLGGLRSYNEQFF. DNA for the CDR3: TGTGCCAGCAGCTTGGGGGGACTACGCTCCTACAATGAGCAGTTCTTC.

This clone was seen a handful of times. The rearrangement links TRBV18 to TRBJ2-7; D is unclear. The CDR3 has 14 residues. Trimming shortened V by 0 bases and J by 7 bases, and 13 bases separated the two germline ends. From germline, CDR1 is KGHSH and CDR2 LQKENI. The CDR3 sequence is CASSPPVQTDEQYF. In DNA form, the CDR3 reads TGTGCCAGCTCACCACCGGTACAGACGGATGAGCAGTACTTC. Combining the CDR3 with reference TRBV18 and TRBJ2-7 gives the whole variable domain NAGVMQNPRHLVRRRGQEARLRCSPMKGHSHVYWYRQLPEEGLKFMVYLQKENIIDESGMPKERFSAEFPKEGPSILRIQQVVRGDSAAYFCASSPPVQTDEQYFGPGTRLTVT.

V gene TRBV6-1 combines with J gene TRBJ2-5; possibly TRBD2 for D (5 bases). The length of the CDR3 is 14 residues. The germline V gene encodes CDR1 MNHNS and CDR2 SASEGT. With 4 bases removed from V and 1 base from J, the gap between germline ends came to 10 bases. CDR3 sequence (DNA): TGTGCCAGCAGTGCCTTAGCGATCCAAGAGACCCAGTACTTC. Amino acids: CASSALAIQETQYF.

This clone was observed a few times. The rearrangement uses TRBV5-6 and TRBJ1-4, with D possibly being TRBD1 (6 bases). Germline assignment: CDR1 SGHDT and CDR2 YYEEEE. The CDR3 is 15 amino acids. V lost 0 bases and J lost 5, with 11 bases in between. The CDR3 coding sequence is TGTGCCAGCAGCTTGGTAGCGGGGACAAATGAAAAACTGTTTTTT. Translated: CASSLVAGTNEKLFF.

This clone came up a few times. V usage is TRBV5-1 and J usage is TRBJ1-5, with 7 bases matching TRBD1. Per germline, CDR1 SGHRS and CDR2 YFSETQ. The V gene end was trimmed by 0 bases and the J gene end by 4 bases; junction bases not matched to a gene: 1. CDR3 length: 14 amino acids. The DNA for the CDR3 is TGCGCCAGCAGCTTGGGGGACAGAAATCAGCCCCAGCATTTT. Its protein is CASSLGDRNQPQHF.

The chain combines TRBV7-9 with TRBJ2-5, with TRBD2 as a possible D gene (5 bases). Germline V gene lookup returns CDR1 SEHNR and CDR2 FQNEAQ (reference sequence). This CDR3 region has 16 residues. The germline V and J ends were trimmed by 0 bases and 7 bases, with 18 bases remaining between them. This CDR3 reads CASSLAMAGEGGTQYF. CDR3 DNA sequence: TGTGCCAGCAGCTTAGCGATGGCAGGAGAGGGTGGGACCCAGTACTTC.

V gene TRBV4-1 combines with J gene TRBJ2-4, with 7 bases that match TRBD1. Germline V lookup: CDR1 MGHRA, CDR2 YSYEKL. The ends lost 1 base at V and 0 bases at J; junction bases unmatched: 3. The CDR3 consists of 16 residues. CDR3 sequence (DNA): TGCGCCAGCAGCCAAGTAGGGACAGTAGCCAAAAACATTCAGTACTTC. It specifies CASSQVGTVAKNIQYF.

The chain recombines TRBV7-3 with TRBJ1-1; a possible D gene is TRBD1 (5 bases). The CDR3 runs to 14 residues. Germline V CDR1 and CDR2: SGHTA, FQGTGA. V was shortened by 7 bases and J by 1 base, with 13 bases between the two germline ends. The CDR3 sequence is CASKPGGGNTEAFF. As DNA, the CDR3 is TGTGCCAGCAAACCCGGGGGGGGGAACACTGAAGCTTTCTTT.

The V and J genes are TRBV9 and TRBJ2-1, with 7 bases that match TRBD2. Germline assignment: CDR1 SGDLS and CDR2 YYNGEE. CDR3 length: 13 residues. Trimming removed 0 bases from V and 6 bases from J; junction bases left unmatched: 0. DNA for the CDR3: TGTGCCAGCAGCGTAGCGGGGGGCAATGAGCAGTTCTTC. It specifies CASSVAGGNEQFF.